The next 14 T cell receptor beta chains were all read from a single sample in a study of CD8+ T cells in alopecia areata. As the sequencing template, cDNA was produced by extracting RNA and reverse transcribing it. TCRdb keeps only in-frame clones here, not all; method: immunoSEQ multiplex PCR. The sample consists of 150,000 or so clones, 55% of them appearing once. Material for sequencing was CD4+ T cells sorted from blood. Every receptor here comes from a human donor in good health.

This clone was recorded a few times. V and J are TRBV7-9 and TRBJ2-7; 7 bases line up with TRBD1. The germline V gene has CDR1 SEHNR and CDR2 FQNEAQ (reference sequence). V gave up 5 bases and J gave up 2 bases; unmatched junction bases: 6. CDR3 length: 14 amino acids. The CDR3 here is CASSRQGPAYEQYF. The CDR3 bases are TGTGCCAGCAGCCGACAGGGTCCCGCCTACGAGCAGTACTTC.

This sequence joins TRBV5-1 and TRBJ1-1; D is undetermined. Trimming removed 0 bases at V and 1 base at J, with 10 bases between. From germline, CDR1 is SGHRS and CDR2 YFSETQ. The CDR3 covers 15 residues. CDR3 bases: TGCGCCAGCAGCTTGGAGGGAGGAAAGAACACTGAAGCTTTCTTT. Encoded protein: CASSLEGGKNTEAFF.

This chain uses TRBV4-1 with TRBJ2-1; D is unresolved. Germline CDR1 is MGHRA and CDR2 is YSYEKL. Trimming cost V 1 base and J 5 bases, with 6 bases left between them. The CDR3 length is 13 residues. The CDR3 reads CASSQVSDNEQFF. The CDR3 DNA is TGCGCCAGCAGCCAAGTATCCGACAATGAGCAGTTCTTC.

The rearrangement joins TRBV5-1 to TRBJ2-3, with D possibly matching TRBD1 (6 bases). The CDR3 extends over 17 amino acids. V was shortened by 4 bases and J by 3 bases, with 21 bases between the two germline ends. CDR1 and CDR2 from the germline V gene are SGHRS and YFSETQ. This chain's CDR3 is CASSPSAAGDGTDTQYF. DNA for the CDR3: TGCGCCAGCAGCCCCTCCGCGGCAGGGGATGGGACAGATACGCAGTATTTT.

The V gene is TRBV5-6, the J gene TRBJ2-7; 10 bases fit TRBD2. This CDR3 is built from 14 residues. Germline trimming cut 7 bases from V and 4 bases from J; bases unmatched to any gene: 8. Looked up from germline, CDR1 is SGHDT and CDR2 is YYEEEE. The CDR3 loop reads CASLSSGRGYEQYF. The CDR3 region has the DNA TGTGCCAGCCTGTCTAGCGGGAGAGGATACGAGCAGTACTTC. The complete variable domain, with remaining parts taken from reference TRBV5-6 and TRBJ2-7, reads DAGVTQSPTHLIKTRGQQVTLRCSPKSGHDTVSWYQQALGQGPQFIFQYYEEEERQRGNFPDRFSGHQFPNYSSELNVNALLLGDSALYLCASLSSGRGYEQYFGPGTRLTVT.

The rearrangement joins TRBV18 to TRBJ2-5; 9 positions agree with TRBD1. CDR1 and CDR2 (germline): KGHSH, LQKENI. The CDR3 contains 14 residues. The V segment lost 6 bases and the J segment 4 bases; nucleotides outside the gene matches: 6. Written as DNA, the CDR3 is TGTGCCAGCTCCCGCGGGACAGGGAGAGAGACCCAGTACTTC. This sequence encodes CASSRGTGRETQYF. The full variable domain, with the rest looked up from reference TRBV18 and TRBJ2-5, is NAGVMQNPRHLVRRRGQEARLRCSPMKGHSHVYWYRQLPEEGLKFMVYLQKENIIDESGMPKERFSAEFPKEGPSILRIQQVVRGDSAAYFCASSRGTGRETQYFGPGTRLLVL.

The CDR3 nucleotides are TGTGCCTGGAGTGGAGAAGGGTTCTGGCGGGATACGCAGTATTTT. Translating gives CAWSGEGFWRDTQYF. V is TRBV30 and J is TRBJ2-3, with D unresolved. The CDR3 sequence is 15 residues long. Germline V gene lookup returns CDR1 GTSNPN and CDR2 SVGIG (reference sequence). Trimming stripped 1 base from V and 6 bases from J, with 17 bases between.

The chain couples TRBV6-5 to TRBJ1-5; unclear D gene. The CDR3 consists of 13 residues. The V end lost 4 bases, the J end lost 4 bases, and 8 bases lay between the germline ends. Per the germline V gene, CDR1 is MNHEY and CDR2 is SVGAGI. This chain's CDR3 is CASSLQDNQPQHF. In DNA form, the CDR3 reads TGTGCCAGCAGTTTGCAGGATAATCAGCCCCAGCATTTT.

This clone occurred a few times. The rearrangement joins TRBV6-1 to TRBJ2-7; 9 nucleotides match TRBD1. The J segment lost 3 bases and the V segment lost 1 base, leaving 7 bases of the junction unmatched. Germline V lookup: CDR1 MNHNS, CDR2 SASEGT. The CDR3 spans 16 residues. The CDR3 is CASSEGRDRALYEQYF. The CDR3 nucleotides are TGTGCCAGCAGTGAAGGACGGGACAGGGCCCTCTACGAGCAGTACTTC.

The chain couples TRBV9 to TRBJ1-2; no reliable D call. V lost 4 bases to trimming and J lost 4 bases, with 8 bases between them. Germline CDR1 is SGDLS and CDR2 is YYNGEE. This CDR3 spans 12 amino acids. Here the CDR3 reads CASSTDRYGYTF. Here the CDR3 DNA reads TGTGCCAGCAGCACCGACCGCTATGGCTACACCTTC.

This chain connects TRBV28 to TRBJ1-1; the D gene is possibly TRBD1 (5 bases). CDR3 length equals 16 residues. The germline V gene has CDR1 MDHEN and CDR2 SYDVKM. The germline V and J ends were trimmed by 4 bases and 0 bases, with 15 bases remaining between them. CDR3 sequence (DNA): TGTGCCAGCAGTTCCTGGACACTGAAGGTGAACACTGAAGCTTTCTTT. This sequence encodes CASSSWTLKVNTEAFF.

The rearrangement links TRBV7-6 to TRBJ2-1, with TRBD2 matching over 8 bases. V trimming: 5 bases; J trimming: 0 bases; junction bases outside the gene matches: 21. This CDR3 has 21 amino acids. Germline CDR1 reads SGHVS; CDR2 reads FNYEAQ. The CDR3, as DNA: TGTGCCAGCAGCCCGCGCCCTGGACTAGCCCTAACAAAGAGCTCCTACAATGAGCAGTTCTTC. This gives the protein CASSPRPGLALTKSSYNEQFF.

V usage is TRBV15 and J usage is TRBJ1-5; D might be TRBD1 (5 bases). CDR1 is LNHNV and CDR2 is YYDKDF in the germline V gene (reference sequence). The length of the CDR3 is 14 residues. Trimming cost V 0 bases and J 8 bases, with 11 bases left between them. Written as DNA, the CDR3 is TGTGCCACCAGCAGAGACAGGGAGTATAAGCCCCAGCATTTT. Its translation is CATSRDREYKPQHF.

V is TRBV29-1 and J is TRBJ2-5, with a tentative D call TRBD2 (5 bases). Germline V lookup: CDR1 SQVTM, CDR2 ANQGSEA. The length of the CDR3 is 12 residues. V was clipped by 3 bases and J by 9 bases, with 14 bases between them. The CDR3: CSVEFGIWSQYF. In DNA, the CDR3 is TGCAGCGTTGAGTTCGGGATATGGTCCCAGTACTTC. Filled out from reference TRBV29-1 and TRBJ2-5, the complete variable domain reads SAVISQKPSRDICQRGTSLTIQCQVDSQVTMMFWYRQQPGQSLTLIATANQGSEATYESGFVIDKFPISRPNLTFSTLTVSNMSPEDSSIYLCSVEFGIWSQYFGPGTRLLVL.